These 26 T cell receptor beta chains came from one sample sequenced in a study of identifying expanded T cells in peripheral blood. This table comes from immunoSEQ multiplex PCR, and its TCRdb copy is limited to in-frame clones, with some not included. The sample includes 80,000 to 95,000 clones, approximately 90% seen only once; the top ten take 4%. Input material: blood. The receptors originated from a person aged 18-70 years in good health.

The rearrangement uses TRBV5-1 and TRBJ2-2, with 7 bases aligning to TRBD2. Germline CDR1 and CDR2: SGHRS and YFSETQ. The CDR3 is made up of 13 amino acids. V dropped 7 bases and J dropped 6; count of bases not matched to a gene: 6. The CDR3 sequence is CASYRTRAGELFF. The CDR3 region has the DNA TGCGCCAGCTATCGGACTAGGGCCGGGGAGCTGTTTTTT.

The chain recombines TRBV7-2 with TRBJ2-7; D is undetermined. CDR1 and CDR2 (germline): SGHTA, FQGNSA. CDR3 length: 14 residues. Between the trimmed V and J ends, which lost 3 bases and 0 bases, there was a span of 9 bases. CDR3 sequence reads: CASSFQPSSYEQYF. CDR3 DNA sequence: TGTGCCAGCAGCTTCCAGCCTAGCTCCTACGAGCAGTACTTC.

The chain is built from TRBV2 and TRBJ2-2; the D gene is possibly TRBD1 (5 bases). Germline CDR1 and CDR2: SNHLY and FYNNEI. With 6 bases removed from V and 6 bases from J, the gap between germline ends came to 11 bases. This CDR3 is built from 13 residues. For the CDR3, the DNA is TGTGCCAGCAGACCCGGACAATCCGGGGAGCTGTTTTTT. Its translation: CASRPGQSGELFF.

The chain carries TRBV6-1 and TRBJ2-3, with D perhaps matching TRBD1 (6 bases). V lost 10 bases, J lost 5 bases, and 13 bases lay in between. CDR3 length equals 12 residues. Per germline, CDR1 MNHNS and CDR2 SASEGT. DNA for the CDR3: TGTGCCACTAACAGGGTTGGAGATACGCAGTATTTT. It is translated as CATNRVGDTQYF.

This rearrangement joins TRBV28 to TRBJ2-1; D is uncertain. Germline V gene lookup returns CDR1 MDHEN and CDR2 SYDVKM. V was cut by 2 bases and J by 6 bases, with 5 bases left in between. This CDR3 has 12 amino acids. This chain's CDR3 is CASSLPLNEQFF. The CDR3 nucleotides are TGTGCCAGCAGTTTACCCCTCAATGAGCAGTTCTTC.

The CDR3: CASSYAPGDSTDTQYF. CDR3 coding DNA: TGTGCCAGCAGTTACGCCCCGGGGGATAGCACAGATACGCAGTATTTT. This chain links TRBV6-5 with TRBJ2-3; weak D call: TRBD2 (6 bases). V was trimmed by 2 bases and J by 0 bases, leaving 12 bases between them. This CDR3 is built from 16 residues. Germline V gene sequence: CDR1 MNHEY, CDR2 SVGAGI.

The V gene is TRBV2, the J gene TRBJ1-3, with TRBD1 matching over 7 bases. This CDR3 has 13 amino acids. Germline V lookup: CDR1 SNHLY, CDR2 FYNNEI. Trimming took 6 bases from V and 4 from J; bases not matched to a gene: 3. The CDR3 spells CASRATGGNTIYF. In nucleotides, the CDR3 is TGTGCCAGCAGGGCGACAGGGGGAAACACCATATATTTT.

The chain carries TRBV10-3 and TRBJ2-5; 10 bases map to TRBD1. V trimming: 6 bases; J trimming: 4 bases; junction bases outside the gene matches: 8. Germline V gene data show CDR1 as ENHRY and CDR2 as SYGVKD. The CDR3 runs to 15 residues. The CDR3 DNA follows: TGTGCCATCAGCCTAGGACAGGGGGAAGCAGAGACCCAGTACTTC. Translating gives CAISLGQGEAETQYF.

The chain uses TRBV6-1 and TRBJ1-5, with D unclear. There are 14 residues in the CDR3. Per the germline V gene, CDR1 is MNHNS and CDR2 is SASEGT. The V end lost 5 bases, the J end lost 0 bases, and 8 bases lay between the germline ends. The CDR3 spells CASSSSASNQPQHF. CDR3 sequence (DNA): TGTGCCAGCAGTTCCTCAGCTAGCAATCAGCCCCAGCATTTT.

This rearrangement joins TRBV11-2 to TRBJ2-7; D unresolved. V was shortened by 1 base and J by 2 bases, with 12 bases between the two germline ends. Germline V gene lookup returns CDR1 SGHAT and CDR2 FQNNGV. The CDR3 has 15 residues. CDR3 DNA: TGTGCCAGCAGCTTAGGCGCGTCCCAAACCTACGAGCAGTACTTC. Encoded protein: CASSLGASQTYEQYF.

The chain joins TRBV4-1 to TRBJ1-1, with 9 bases that match TRBD1. Germline-derived CDR1 and CDR2 are MGHRA and YSYEKL. This CDR3 contains 14 residues. Germline trimming cut 6 bases from V and 3 bases from J; bases unmatched to any gene: 5. For the CDR3, the DNA is TGCGCCAGCAGGGAACAGGGGGCGGACACTGAAGCTTTCTTT. Residues: CASREQGADTEAFF.

The chain's CDR3 is CASSPRGRSGEKLFF. The CDR3 bases are TGTGCCAGCAGTCCTAGGGGGAGGTCGGGGGAAAAACTGTTTTTT. V gene TRBV27 combines with J gene TRBJ1-4; D possibly corresponds to TRBD1 (6 bases). The CDR3 length is 15 residues. Between the trimmed V and J ends, which lost 5 bases and 8 bases, there was a span of 18 bases. Germline CDR1 reads MNHEY; CDR2 reads SMNVEV (reference sequence).

This chain links TRBV30 with TRBJ2-3; TRBD2 matches at 11 bases. Per the germline V gene, CDR1 is GTSNPN and CDR2 is SVGIG (reference sequence). V trimming: 4 bases; J trimming: 3 bases; junction bases outside the gene matches: 3. The CDR3 consists of 14 residues. The CDR3 is CAWKTSGNTDTQYF. DNA of the CDR3: TGTGCCTGGAAGACTAGCGGGAATACAGATACGCAGTATTTT.

This chain connects TRBV18 to TRBJ2-1, with D tentatively TRBD2 (7 bases). The germline V gene has CDR1 KGHSH and CDR2 LQKENI. CDR3 length equals 13 residues. V lost 10 bases and J 10 bases, leaving 20 bases between the germline ends. CDR3 nucleotides: TGTGCCACACAAGGGGGAGGGACTGAGGAGCAGTTCTTC. Protein sequence: CATQGGGTEEQFF.

The CDR3 protein is CASRATGTGNTIYF. In DNA form, the CDR3 reads TGTGCCAGCAGGGCCACAGGGACTGGAAACACCATATATTTT. The chain recombines TRBV28 with TRBJ1-3, with a tentative D call TRBD1 (6 bases). This CDR3 has 14 residues. Germline lookup yields CDR1 MDHEN and CDR2 SYDVKM. V shed 6 bases and J shed 2 bases, with 11 bases lying between them.

J is TRBJ2-2 and V is TRBV9; 10 positions match TRBD2. The CDR3 loop spans 18 amino acids. The germline V gene has CDR1 SGDLS and CDR2 YYNGEE. Unmatched junction bases numbered 11, after V lost 3 bases and J lost 3 bases. The CDR3 region has the DNA TGTGCCAGCAGCGCCAGACTCGGGCTAGCGGGAGACACCGGGGAGCTGTTTTTT. Translation: CASSARLGLAGDTGELFF.

The J gene is TRBJ1-1, the V gene TRBV7-8; D gene uncertain. The germline V gene encodes CDR1 SGHVS and CDR2 FQNEAQ. This CDR3 is built from 13 residues. The V gene lost 5 bases and the J gene lost 1 base, with 8 bases spanning the gap. For the CDR3, the DNA is TGTGCCAGCAGCCCCCGTGGGAACACTGAAGCTTTCTTT. Residues: CASSPRGNTEAFF.

This clone appeared a few times. The chain recombines TRBV27 with TRBJ2-7, with 8 bases that match TRBD2. This CDR3 contains 13 residues. The germline CDR1 and CDR2 sequences are MNHEY and SMNVEV (reference sequence). Unmatched junction bases numbered 4, after V lost 6 bases and J lost 3 bases. The CDR3 sequence: CASRLTSGYEQYF. The CDR3 region has the DNA TGTGCCAGCAGGCTAACTAGCGGCTACGAGCAGTACTTC.

This chain links TRBV19 with TRBJ2-3; no reliable D call. The germline V and J ends were trimmed by 5 bases and 2 bases, with 2 bases remaining between them. Germline CDR1 is LNHDA and CDR2 is SQIVND (reference sequence). This CDR3 contains 11 residues. The CDR3 bases are TGTGCCAGTAGTTACACAGATACGCAGTATTTT. Residues: CASSYTDTQYF.

The V call is TRBV10-3, the J call TRBJ2-7, with 10 bases aligning to TRBD2. The CDR3 runs 13 residues. J lost 7 bases, V lost 6 bases, and 6 bases had no gene match. Germline values: CDR1 ENHRY, CDR2 SYGVKD. This chain's CDR3 is CAISPGTSVEQYF. DNA of the CDR3: TGTGCCATCAGCCCCGGGACTAGCGTTGAGCAGTACTTC.

The rearrangement links TRBV5-4 to TRBJ2-5; D gene ambiguous. Per germline, CDR1 SGHNT and CDR2 YYREEE (reference sequence). Trimming shortened V by 3 bases and J by 3 bases, and 9 bases separated the two germline ends. There are 13 residues in the CDR3. DNA for the CDR3: TGTGCCAGCAGCTCGAAGGTAGAAGAGACCCAGTACTTC. Translating it yields CASSSKVEETQYF. The entire variable domain, with the rest obtained from reference TRBV5-4 and TRBJ2-5, is as follows: ETGVTQSPTHLIKTRGQQVTLRCSSQSGHNTVSWYQQALGQGPQFIFQYYREEENGRGNFPPRFSGLQFPNYSSELNVNALELDDSALYLCASSSKVEETQYFGPGTRLLVL.

V gene TRBV6-1 combines with J gene TRBJ2-7; D remains ambiguous. Trimming took off 6 bases at V and 1 base at J, with 10 bases between the two ends. The CDR3 covers 13 residues. Germline V gene sequence: CDR1 MNHNS, CDR2 SASEGT. The CDR3 coding sequence is TGTGCCAGCAGCGACGTTCCATCCTACGAGCAGTACTTC. Protein product: CASSDVPSYEQYF.

The CDR3 coding sequence is TGTGCCAGCAGCTGGGGCAGAGGGACCGGGGAGCTGTTTTTT. This gives the protein CASSWGRGTGELFF. The chain combines TRBV9 with TRBJ2-2; perhaps D is TRBD1 or TRBD2 (5 bases each). This CDR3 region has 14 residues. V was trimmed by 4 bases and J by 5 bases, leaving 12 bases between them. CDR1 and CDR2 (germline): SGDLS, YYNGEE.

This chain uses TRBV6-1 with TRBJ2-5, with D perhaps matching TRBD1 (6 bases). V was trimmed by 3 bases and J by 9 bases, leaving 17 bases between them. The CDR3 is 14 amino acids. Germline V gene data show CDR1 as MNHNS and CDR2 as SASEGT. The CDR3 DNA reads TGTGCCAGCAGTGAGCTGACAGGACTCTCGGCCCAGTACTTC. This translates into CASSELTGLSAQYF.

V usage is TRBV7-6 and J usage is TRBJ1-5, with a possible D match to TRBD1 (5 bases). V gave up 1 base and J gave up 2 bases, with 15 bases separating them. Per the germline V gene, CDR1 is SGHVS and CDR2 is FNYEAQ. CDR3 length equals 17 residues. Here the CDR3 DNA reads TGTGCCAGCAGCTTAGGTTTACTAAAAGGGGGCAATCAGCCCCAGCATTTT. This gives the protein CASSLGLLKGGNQPQHF.

This chain uses TRBV7-8 with TRBJ2-4, with no clear D. This CDR3 has 15 residues. Germline V gives CDR1 SGHVS, CDR2 FQNEAQ. The V gene lost 3 bases and the J gene lost 0 bases, with 9 bases spanning the gap. CDR3 nucleotide sequence: TGTGCCAGCAGCTTCGGTGTCCTAGCCAAAAACATTCAGTACTTC. This sequence encodes CASSFGVLAKNIQYF.